This TCR beta chain was documented in a study of blood T cell repertoires in COVID-19. The overall study: Collection of acute and convalescent COVID-19 samples took place in the United States, Italy and Spain. PBMCs, B-cell-depleted T cells, or T cells were the source of the cDNA or gDNA that made up the material.

Original data processing: Reference gene primer amplification gave estimated nucleated cell counts. Libraries were prepared by immunoSEQ multiplex PCR; TCRdb keeps only in-frame clonotypes and omits some of them. V and J calls plus clone size are reproduced from that table; the DNA served to infer D and trimming. This sample has more than 100,000 clones, with 85% found just once. Sequencing was performed on peripheral blood. The origin of this receptor is a man older than 75 with acute or convalescent COVID-19.

CDR3 sequence (DNA): TGCGCCAGCAGCTTGAGGACAGGGGGTGTCGGGGAGCTGTTTTTT. Protein sequence: CASSLRTGGVGELFF. The chain combines TRBV5-1 with TRBJ2-2; 10 nucleotides agree with TRBD1. This CDR3 spans 15 amino acids. Unmatched junction bases numbered 4, after V lost 1 base and J lost 7 bases. Germline V gene sequence: CDR1 SGHRS, CDR2 YFSETQ. Combining the CDR3 with reference TRBV5-1 and TRBJ2-2 gives the whole variable domain KAGVTQTPRYLIKTRGQQVTLSCSPISGHRSVSWYQQTPGQGLQFLFEYFSETQRNKGNFPGRFSGRQFSNSRSEMNVSTLELGDSALYLCASSLRTGGVGELFFGEGSRLTVL.